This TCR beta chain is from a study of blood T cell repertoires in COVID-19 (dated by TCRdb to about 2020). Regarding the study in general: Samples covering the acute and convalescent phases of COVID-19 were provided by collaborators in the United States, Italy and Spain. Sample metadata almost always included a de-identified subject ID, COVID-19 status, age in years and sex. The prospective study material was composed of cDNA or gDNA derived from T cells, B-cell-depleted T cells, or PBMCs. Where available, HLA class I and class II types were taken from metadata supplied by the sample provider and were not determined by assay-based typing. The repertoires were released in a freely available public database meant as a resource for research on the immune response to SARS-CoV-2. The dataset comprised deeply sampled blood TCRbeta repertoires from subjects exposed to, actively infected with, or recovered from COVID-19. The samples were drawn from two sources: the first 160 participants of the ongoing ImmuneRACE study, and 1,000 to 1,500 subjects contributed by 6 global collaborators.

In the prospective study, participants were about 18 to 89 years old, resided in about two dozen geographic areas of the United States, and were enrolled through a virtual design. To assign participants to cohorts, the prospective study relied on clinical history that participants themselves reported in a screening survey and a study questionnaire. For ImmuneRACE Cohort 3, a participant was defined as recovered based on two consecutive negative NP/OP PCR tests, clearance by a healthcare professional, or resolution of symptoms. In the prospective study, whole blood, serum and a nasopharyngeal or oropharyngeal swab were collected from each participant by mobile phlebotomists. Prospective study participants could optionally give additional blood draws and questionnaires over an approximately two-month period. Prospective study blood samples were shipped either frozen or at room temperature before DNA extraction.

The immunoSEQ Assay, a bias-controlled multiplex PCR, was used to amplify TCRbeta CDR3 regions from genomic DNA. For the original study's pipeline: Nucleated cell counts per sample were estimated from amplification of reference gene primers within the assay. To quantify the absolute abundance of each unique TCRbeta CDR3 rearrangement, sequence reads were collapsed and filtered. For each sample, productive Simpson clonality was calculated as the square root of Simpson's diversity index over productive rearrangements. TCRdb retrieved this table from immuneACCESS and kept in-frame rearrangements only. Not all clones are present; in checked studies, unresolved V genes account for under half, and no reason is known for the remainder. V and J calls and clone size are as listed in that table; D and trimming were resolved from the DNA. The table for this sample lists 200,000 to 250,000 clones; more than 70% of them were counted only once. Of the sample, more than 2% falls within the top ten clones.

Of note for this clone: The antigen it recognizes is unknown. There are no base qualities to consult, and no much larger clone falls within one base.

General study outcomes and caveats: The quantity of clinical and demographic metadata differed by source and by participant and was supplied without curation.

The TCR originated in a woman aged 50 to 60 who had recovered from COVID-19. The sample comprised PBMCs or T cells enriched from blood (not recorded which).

The DNA reads as follows: TGTGCCAGCAGTTTTCGGGGTAATAGCAATCAGCCCCAGCATTTT. Its translation reads: CASSFRGNSNQPQHF. The V gene is TRBV28 and the J gene is TRBJ1-5; the D segment cannot be called with confidence. The CDR3 covers 15 residues, taking in both the cysteine and the phenylalanine. This entry keeps only the CDR3 DNA: 45 bases, framed from base 1. Per the germline V gene, MDHEN is the CDR1 and SYDVKM is the CDR2. Relative to germline, V is 3 bases shorter and J is 0 bases shorter, with 9 bases between their ends.